These 14 T cell receptor beta chains were all obtained from the same sample, sequenced in a study of T-cell memory formation after mild COVID-19. Each CDR3 protein gets one entry after TCRdb re-called the 5' RACE reads with MiXCR. The table includes 410,000 or so distinct CDR3 sequences, 23% detected once. The material sequenced was PBMCs or a T cell subset sorted from them (not recorded which). The receptors come from an adult woman who had mild COVID-19 (a few samples of this study predate the infection). Cell type and time point are not known.

This chain connects TRBV9 to TRBJ1-1, with no clear D. V gave up 1 base and J gave up 5 bases, with 15 bases separating them. Germline assignment: CDR1 SGDLS and CDR2 YYNGEE. The CDR3 loop spans 15 amino acids. CDR3: CASSVLGSMGTEAFF. The CDR3 DNA reads as TGTGCCAGCAGCGTACTGGGCTCCATGGGAACTGAAGCTTTCTTT.

This clonotype was found a few times. The V call is TRBV7-9, the J call TRBJ2-5, with D perhaps TRBD1 (6 bases). V was clipped by 4 bases and J by 0 bases, with 12 bases between them. The CDR3 is made up of 15 amino acids. Germline assignment: CDR1 SEHNR and CDR2 FQNEAQ (reference sequence). The CDR3 region has the DNA TGTGCCAGCAGCTCCTGGGGGCAGTACCAAGAGACCCAGTACTTC. Protein sequence: CASSSWGQYQETQYF.

This clonotype is medium-sized in the sample. A much more abundant neighbour one base away suggests this may be a read error. This chain uses TRBV12-3 or TRBV12-4 with TRBJ2-5; D is perhaps TRBD1 (6 bases). V was clipped by 6 bases and J by 3 bases, with 23 bases between them. The CDR3 runs to 17 residues. The CDR3 DNA is TGTGCCAGCAGCCTACTGGGGGCCCGGGACGGCAAAGAGACCCAGTACTTC. The encoded protein is CASSLLGARDGKETQYF.

This clonotype was detected only a few times. The chain employs TRBV29-1 and TRBJ2-7; TRBD2 agrees at 8 bases. This CDR3 contains 14 residues. Germline CDR1 and CDR2: SQVTM and ANQGSEA. V trimming: 3 bases; J trimming: 2 bases; junction bases outside the gene matches: 6. The CDR3 loop reads CSVDMIAGPYEQYF. CDR3 in DNA: TGCAGCGTTGATATGATAGCGGGGCCCTACGAGCAGTACTTC.

The chain uses TRBV4-3 and TRBJ2-1, with 12 bases aligning to TRBD2. CDR3 size: 18 residues. Trimming removed 0 bases from V and 7 bases from J; junction bases left unmatched: 10. Per germline, CDR1 LGHNA and CDR2 YSLEER. Here the CDR3 reads CASSQELLAGGQVNEQFF. CDR3 coding DNA: TGCGCCAGCAGCCAAGAATTGCTAGCGGGAGGGCAGGTAAATGAGCAGTTCTTC.

The V call is TRBV5-1, the J call TRBJ2-6; D unresolved. The CDR3 runs 18 residues. Germline CDR1 and CDR2: SGHRS and YFSETQ. Trimming removed 0 bases at V and 0 bases at J, with 13 bases between. The CDR3 DNA sequence: TGCGCCAGCAGCTTGGGGTCCCCTGAGATCTCTGGGGCCAACGTCCTGACTTTC. It is translated as CASSLGSPEISGANVLTF.

This clonotype was observed a few times. V is TRBV11-2 and J is TRBJ2-5; 7 positions match TRBD1. J was trimmed by 5 bases and V by 6 bases; bases with no gene match: 9. Per the germline V gene, CDR1 is SGHAT and CDR2 is FQNNGV. The CDR3 extends over 14 amino acids. The DNA of the CDR3 is TGTGCCAGCAGAAACCGAACAGGGGTGGAGACCCAGTACTTC. This translates into CASRNRTGVETQYF.

A few counts support this clonotype. The rearrangement links TRBV4-1 to TRBJ1-2, with no clear D. Germline CDR1 is MGHRA and CDR2 is YSYEKL. CDR3 size: 15 residues. The V end was cut by 1 base, the J end by 1 base, with 10 bases between. CDR3 loop: CASSQAQHLNYGYTF. The CDR3, as DNA: TGCGCCAGCAGCCAAGCACAACATCTTAACTATGGCTACACCTTC.

CDR3 nucleotides: TGTGCCAGCAGCTTTGGGCTAGCCCCCGAGCAGTTCTTC. Translated, it gives CASSFGLAPEQFF. V usage is TRBV11-2 and J usage is TRBJ2-1, with D possibly being TRBD2 (5 bases). CDR3 size: 13 residues. The ends were cut back, 3 bases at V and 10 bases at J, with 13 bases in the middle. Germline V lookup: CDR1 SGHAT, CDR2 FQNNGV.

Here the CDR3 DNA reads TGTGCCAGCAGCTTGCCGGGACTAGCGGGAAGTAGCTCCTACGAGCAGTACTTC. Translating gives CASSLPGLAGSSSYEQYF. The V gene is TRBV7-9, the J gene TRBJ2-7; TRBD2 matches at 13 bases. Per germline, CDR1 SEHNR and CDR2 FQNEAQ (reference sequence). The CDR3 sequence is 18 residues long. Trimming cost V 3 bases and J 0 bases; bases outside gene matches: 8.

This clonotype was counted only a few times. The chain couples TRBV5-1 to TRBJ1-1, with D hard to call. The CDR3 is made up of 13 amino acids. V lost 3 bases, J lost 4 bases, and 10 bases lay in between. Per germline, CDR1 SGHRS and CDR2 YFSETQ. CDR3 nucleotide sequence: TGCGCCAGCAGCTCGGGAAGGACCACTGAAGCTTTCTTT. It codes for CASSSGRTTEAFF.

This chain joins TRBV11-2 and TRBJ1-3; TRBD1 might be the D (5 bases). The CDR3 is 14 amino acids. Germline values: CDR1 SGHAT, CDR2 FQNNGV. V dropped 4 bases and J dropped 4 bases, with 11 bases sitting between them. CDR3 nucleotide sequence: TGTGCCAGCAGCTCGATGGGGCCGGGAAACACCATATATTTT. Amino acids: CASSSMGPGNTIYF.

Many counts were recorded for this clonotype. This chain uses TRBV29-1 with TRBJ2-3; no clear D gene. Trimming took off 4 bases at V and 9 bases at J, with 17 bases between the two ends. Looked up from germline, CDR1 is SQVTM and CDR2 is ANQGSEA. This CDR3 has 13 residues. DNA for the CDR3: TGCAGCGTTGTGACTCACGCCGTGGAAACGCAGTATTTT. Translating gives CSVVTHAVETQYF.

This clonotype was seen a few times. The chain combines TRBV2 with TRBJ2-5; 7 bases are shared with TRBD1. The CDR3 has 15 amino acids. With 5 bases clipped from V and 2 bases from J, the junction kept 8 bases outside the gene matches. CDR1 is SNHLY and CDR2 is FYNNEI in the germline V gene. For the CDR3, the DNA is TGTGCCAGCAGTCCCAGGACAGGCACACAAGAGACCCAGTACTTC. This codes for CASSPRTGTQETQYF.